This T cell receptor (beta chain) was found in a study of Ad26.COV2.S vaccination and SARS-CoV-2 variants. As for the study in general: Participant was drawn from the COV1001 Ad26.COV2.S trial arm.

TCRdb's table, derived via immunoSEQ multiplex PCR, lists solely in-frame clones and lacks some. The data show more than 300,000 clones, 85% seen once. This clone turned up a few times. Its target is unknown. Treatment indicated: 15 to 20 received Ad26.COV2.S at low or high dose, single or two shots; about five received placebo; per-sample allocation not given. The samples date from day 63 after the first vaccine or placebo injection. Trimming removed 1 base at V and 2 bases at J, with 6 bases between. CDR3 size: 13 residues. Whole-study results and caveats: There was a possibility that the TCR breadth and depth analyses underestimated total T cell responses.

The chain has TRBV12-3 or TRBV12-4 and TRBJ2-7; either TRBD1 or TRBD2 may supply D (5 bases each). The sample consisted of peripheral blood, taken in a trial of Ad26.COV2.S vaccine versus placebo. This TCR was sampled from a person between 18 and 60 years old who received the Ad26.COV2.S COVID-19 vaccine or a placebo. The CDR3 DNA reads TGTGCCAGCAGTTTAGGGGACCCCTACGAGCAGTACTTC. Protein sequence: CASSLGDPYEQYF.